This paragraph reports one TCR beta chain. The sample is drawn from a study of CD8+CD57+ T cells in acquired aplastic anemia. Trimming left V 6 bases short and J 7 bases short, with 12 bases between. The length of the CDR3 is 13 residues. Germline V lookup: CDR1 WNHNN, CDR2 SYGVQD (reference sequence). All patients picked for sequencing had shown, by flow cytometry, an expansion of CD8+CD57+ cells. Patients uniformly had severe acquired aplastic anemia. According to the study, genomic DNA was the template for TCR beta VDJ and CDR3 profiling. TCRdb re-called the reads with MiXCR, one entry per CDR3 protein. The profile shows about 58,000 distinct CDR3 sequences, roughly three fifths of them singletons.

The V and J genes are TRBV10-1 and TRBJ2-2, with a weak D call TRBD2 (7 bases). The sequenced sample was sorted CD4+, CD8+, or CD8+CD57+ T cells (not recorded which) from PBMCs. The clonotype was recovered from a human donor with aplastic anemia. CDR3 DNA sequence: TGCGCCAGCAGCGAGGGGGGGCTCGGGGAGCTGTTTTTT. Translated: CASSEGGLGELFF.